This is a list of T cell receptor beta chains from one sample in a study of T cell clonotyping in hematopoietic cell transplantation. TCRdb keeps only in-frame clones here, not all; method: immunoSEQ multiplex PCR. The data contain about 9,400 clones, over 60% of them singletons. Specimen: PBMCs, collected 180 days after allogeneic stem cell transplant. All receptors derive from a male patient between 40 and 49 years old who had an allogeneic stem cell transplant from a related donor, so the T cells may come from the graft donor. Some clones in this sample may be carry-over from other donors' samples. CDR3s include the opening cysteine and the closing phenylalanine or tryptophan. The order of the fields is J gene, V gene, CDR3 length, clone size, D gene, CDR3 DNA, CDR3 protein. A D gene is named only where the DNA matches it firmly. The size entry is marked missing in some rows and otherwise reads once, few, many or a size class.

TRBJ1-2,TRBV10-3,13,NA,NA,TGTGCCATCAGTGAGAAGCCGGACTATGGCTACACCTTC,CAISEKPDYGYTF
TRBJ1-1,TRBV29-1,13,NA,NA,TGCAGCGTTGTCGGACAGCTGAACACTGAAGCTTTCTTT,CSVVGQLNTEAFF
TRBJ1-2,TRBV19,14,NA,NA,TGTGCCAGTAGTATAGGGGACGGGCCCAATGGCTACACCTTC,CASSIGDGPNGYTF
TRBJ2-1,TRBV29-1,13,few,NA,TGCAGCGTCGAAGGAAGCTCCTACAATGAGCAGTTCTTC,CSVEGSSYNEQFF
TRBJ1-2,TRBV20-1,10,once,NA,TGCAGTGCTAGATTGGCGTGCTACACCTTC,CSARLACYTF
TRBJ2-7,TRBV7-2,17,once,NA,TGTGCCAGCAGCTTACTGGGGGCGGGTAGCGGAGCCTACGAGCAGTACTTC,CASSLLGAGSGAYEQYF
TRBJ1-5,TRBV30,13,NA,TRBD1,TGTGCCTGTTCACAGGGGATCGGTCAGCCCCAGCATTTT,CACSQGIGQPQHF
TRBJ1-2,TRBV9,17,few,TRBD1,TGTGCCAGCAGCCCCCAAGCCGGGACAGGGTCTAACTATGGCTACACCTTC,CASSPQAGTGSNYGYTF
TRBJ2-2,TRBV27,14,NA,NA,TGTGCCAGCAGTAAACAGGCCTTGACCGGGGAGCTGTTTTTT,CASSKQALTGELFF
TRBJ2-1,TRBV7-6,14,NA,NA,TGTGCCAGCAGCTTAGATCAGGGGAGCAGAGAGCAGTTCTTC,CASSLDQGSREQFF
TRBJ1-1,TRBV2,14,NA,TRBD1,TGTGCCAGCAGCTATGGACAGGGAAACACTGAAGCTTTCTTT,CASSYGQGNTEAFF
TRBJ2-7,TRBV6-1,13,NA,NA,TGTGCCAGCATTCTTTCCTGGGGGCACGAGCAGTACTTC,CASILSWGHEQYF
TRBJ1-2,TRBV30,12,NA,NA,TGTGCCTGGAGGGGGGACGGCCCGGGCTACACCTTC,CAWRGDGPGYTF
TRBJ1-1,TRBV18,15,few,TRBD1,TGTGCCAGCTCCCCGGGACAGGGGCTGAGCACTGAAGCTTTCTTT,CASSPGQGLSTEAFF
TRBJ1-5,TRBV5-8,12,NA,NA,TGTGCCAGCACCCTTCGTAATCAGCCCCAGCATTTT,CASTLRNQPQHF
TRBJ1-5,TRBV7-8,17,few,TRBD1,TGTGCCAGCAGCTTAGAGGGACAGGGATTTAGCAATCAGCCCCAGCATTTT,CASSLEGQGFSNQPQHF
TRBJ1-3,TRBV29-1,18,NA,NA,TGCAGCGTTGATGTGACCCCCGGGGCCTCCGACTCTGGAAACACCATATATTTT,CSVDVTPGASDSGNTIYF
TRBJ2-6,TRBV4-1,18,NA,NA,TGCGCCAGCAGCCAAGAGCACAGGCCGAGCTCTGGGGCCAACGTCCTGACTTTC,CASSQEHRPSSGANVLTF
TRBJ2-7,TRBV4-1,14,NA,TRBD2,TGCGCCAGCAGCCAAGCGGCGGGGGTCTACGAGCAGTACTTC,CASSQAAGVYEQYF
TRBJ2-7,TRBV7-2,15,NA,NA,TGTGCCAGCAGCTTAGTCTCAGAAGGGCTCTACGAGCAGTACTTC,CASSLVSEGLYEQYF
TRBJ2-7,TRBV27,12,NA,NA,TGTGCCAGCAGTTTATGGTCAGGCGAGCAGTACTTC,CASSLWSGEQYF
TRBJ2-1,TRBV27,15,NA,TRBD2,TGTGCCAGCAGTAGACTAGCGGGGGTGTACAATGAGCAGTTCTTC,CASSRLAGVYNEQFF
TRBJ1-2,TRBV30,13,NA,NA,TGTGCCTGGAGTGTACTCTTAGGGGAGGGCTACACCTTC,CAWSVLLGEGYTF
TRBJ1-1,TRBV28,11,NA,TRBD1,TGTGCCAGCAGGGGACAGGGGGGAGCTTTCTTT,CASRGQGGAFF
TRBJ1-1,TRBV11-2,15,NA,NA,TGTGCCAGCAGCCTACGATTGGGGGGGGACACTGAAGCTTTCTTT,CASSLRLGGDTEAFF
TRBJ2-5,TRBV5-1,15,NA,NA,TGCGCCAGCAGCTTGGCGGGGGCCTTTGGGGAGACCCAGTACTTC,CASSLAGAFGETQYF
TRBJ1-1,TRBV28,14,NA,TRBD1,TGTGCCAGCAGTTTTACACAGGGGACGAATGAAGCTTTCTTT,CASSFTQGTNEAFF
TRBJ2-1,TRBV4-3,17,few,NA,TGCGCCAGCAGTGAGGGGGGGCGGGGGTACTTCTACAATGAGCAGTTCTTC,CASSEGGRGYFYNEQFF
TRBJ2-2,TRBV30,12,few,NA,TGTGCCTGGAGTGTCGGGAGCTGGGAGCTGTTTTTT,CAWSVGSWELFF
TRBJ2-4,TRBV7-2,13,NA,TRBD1,TGTGCCAGCAGCCGAGAGGGGGCGAACATTCAGTACTTC,CASSREGANIQYF
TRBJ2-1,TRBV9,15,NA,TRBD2,TGTGCCAGCAGCGTAGGGACTAGCGGGGGCAATGAGCAGTTCTTC,CASSVGTSGGNEQFF
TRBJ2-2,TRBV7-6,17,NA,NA,TGTGCCAGCAGCTTAGTCCCGGGACGGGCGAACACCGGGGAGCTGTTTTTT,CASSLVPGRANTGELFF
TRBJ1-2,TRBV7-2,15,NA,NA,TGTGCCAGCAGCTTAGTTTATTCTGGGGCGCAGGGCTACACCTTC,CASSLVYSGAQGYTF
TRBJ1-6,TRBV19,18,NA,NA,TGTGCCAGTAGTATAACGATGTGGGCCGGGATTGAGGATTCACCCCTCCACTTT,CASSITMWAGIEDSPLHF
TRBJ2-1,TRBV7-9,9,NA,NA,TGTGCCAGCAGCTTCCCCGCCATCTTC,CASSFPAIF
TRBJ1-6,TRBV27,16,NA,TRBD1,TGTGCCAGCAGTTTACGGGCGACAGGGTATAATTCACCCCTCCACTTT,CASSLRATGYNSPLHF
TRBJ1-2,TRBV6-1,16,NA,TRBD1,TGTGCCAGCAGTGAAAACCCCGGGACAGCCTCCTATGGCTACACCTTC,CASSENPGTASYGYTF
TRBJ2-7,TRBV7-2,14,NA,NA,TGTGCCAGCAGCCCTCGGTTAGCGGCCTACGAGCAGTACTTC,CASSPRLAAYEQYF
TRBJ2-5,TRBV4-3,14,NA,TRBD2,TGCGCCAGCAGCCAAGGGGTTTCTAGCGGGAGGCCGTACTTC,CASSQGVSSGRPYF
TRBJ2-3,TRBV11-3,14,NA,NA,TGTGCCAGCAGCTTAGATCAAAGCGCAGATACGCAGTATTTT,CASSLDQSADTQYF